Below, 27 T cell receptor beta chains from the same sample are listed, as sequenced in a study of blood T cell repertoires in COVID-19. TCRdb's copy holds only in-frame clones and misses some; the assay was immunoSEQ multiplex PCR. The sample consists of around 200,000 clones, 80% of them appearing once. The specimen sequenced was PBMCs or T cells enriched from blood (not recorded which). The receptors originated from a woman between 35 and 50 years old with acute COVID-19.

A single count supports this clone. The V call is TRBV28, the J call TRBJ2-5; TRBD2 aligns across 11 bases. This CDR3 has 17 residues. J gave up 5 bases and V 4 bases, and 12 bases lay outside the gene matches. Germline V gives CDR1 MDHEN, CDR2 SYDVKM. In DNA form, the CDR3 reads TGTGCCAGCAGTTCCTTGACTAGCGGGATGGGGGGGGAGACCCAGTACTTC. Amino acid sequence: CASSSLTSGMGGETQYF.

The V and J genes are TRBV7-3 and TRBJ2-5, with 8 bases that match TRBD2. The V gene end was trimmed by 5 bases and the J gene end by 5 bases; junction bases not matched to a gene: 10. CDR1 is SGHTA, CDR2 FQGTGA, per germline. The CDR3 extends over 15 amino acids. CDR3 region: CASSKTSEWWETQYF. CDR3 in DNA: TGTGCCAGCAGCAAGACTAGCGAGTGGTGGGAGACCCAGTACTTC. Complete variable domain (other parts from reference TRBV7-3 and TRBJ2-5): GAGVSQTPSNKVTEKGKYVELRCDPISGHTALYWYRQSLGQGPEFLIYFQGTGAADDSGLPNDRFFAVRPEGSVSTLKIQRTERGDSAVYLCASSKTSEWWETQYFGPGTRLLVL.

The table lists this clone with a count of one. The chain employs TRBV7-2 and TRBJ2-4; 7 bases are a match to TRBD1. CDR3 size: 17 residues. The germline V gene encodes CDR1 SGHTA and CDR2 FQGNSA. J gave up 2 bases and V 5 bases, and 12 bases lay outside the gene matches. The CDR3 region has the DNA TGTGCCAGCAGCCTCACCGCGTACAGGGGTTCCAAAAACATTCAGTACTTC. Translating it yields CASSLTAYRGSKNIQYF.

J is TRBJ1-5 and V is TRBV6-2 or TRBV6-3; D is possibly TRBD1 (5 bases). The length of the CDR3 is 16 residues. CDR1 and CDR2 (germline): MNHEY, SVGEGT. V shed 7 bases and J shed 0 bases, with 16 bases lying between them. CDR3 protein: CASTPQGIFSNQPQHF. CDR3 coding DNA: TGTGCCAGCACCCCGCAGGGCATATTTAGCAATCAGCCCCAGCATTTT.

The CDR3 reads CASSFPTSHQPQHF. CDR3 nucleotides: TGTGCCAGCAGTTTTCCTACCTCACATCAGCCCCAGCATTTT. The chain is built from TRBV28 and TRBJ1-5; D gene ambiguous. V dropped 3 bases and J dropped 5 bases, with 11 bases sitting between them. The CDR3 consists of 14 residues. Germline V gene sequence: CDR1 MDHEN, CDR2 SYDVKM.

The rearrangement joins TRBV7-2 to TRBJ2-7; 10 bases line up with TRBD1. The V and J ends lost 2 bases and 4 bases, in that order; junction bases with no gene match: 5. This CDR3 has 15 amino acids. The V gene's germline CDR1 is SGHTA and CDR2 FQGNSA. The CDR3: CASSLPTGGWYEQYF. The CDR3 DNA reads TGTGCCAGCAGCTTACCGACAGGGGGCTGGTACGAGCAGTACTTC.

This chain connects TRBV30 to TRBJ2-7; no definite D call. Germline CDR1 reads GTSNPN; CDR2 reads SVGIG (reference sequence). V lost 0 bases and J lost 3, with 9 bases in between. CDR3 length equals 13 residues. CDR3 loop: CAWSVGQDYEQYF. As DNA, the CDR3 is TGTGCCTGGAGTGTTGGCCAGGACTACGAGCAGTACTTC.

This clone has a single count. This rearrangement joins TRBV10-1 to TRBJ2-7; 7 bases line up with TRBD1. From germline, CDR1 is WNHNN and CDR2 SYGVQD (reference sequence). CDR3 length: 15 amino acids. V dropped 3 bases and J dropped 7; count of bases not matched to a gene: 12. CDR3 nucleotides: TGCGCCAGCAGTGACCCGAGGACAGGCAGTAGGGAGCAGTACTTC. This sequence encodes CASSDPRTGSREQYF.

V is TRBV14 and J is TRBJ1-1; 8 bases align to TRBD1. The V and J ends lost 2 bases and 11 bases, in that order; junction bases with no gene match: 13. The CDR3 has 15 residues. The germline gives CDR1 SGHDN, CDR2 FVKESK. The CDR3 here is CASSQPPGTGVFAFF. The CDR3 coding sequence is TGTGCCAGCAGCCAACCCCCCGGGACAGGTGTTTTCGCTTTCTTT.

This clone was seen ten or more times. This chain links TRBV14 with TRBJ1-1; no reliable D call. This CDR3 is built from 13 residues. From germline, CDR1 is SGHDN and CDR2 FVKESK. Trimming left V 1 base short and J 7 bases short, with 10 bases between. CDR3 coding DNA: TGTGCCAGCAGCCAAGTGGGAGGTATTGAAGCTTTCTTT. It is translated as CASSQVGGIEAFF.

The V gene is TRBV19, the J gene TRBJ1-5, with 7 bases lining up with TRBD1. This CDR3 contains 16 residues. CDR1 and CDR2 from the germline V gene are LNHDA and SQIVND (reference sequence). Trimming cost V 6 bases and J 3 bases; bases outside gene matches: 11. The CDR3 DNA reads TGTGCCAGTAGGAGGGACAGTGGGGGAGACAATCAGCCCCAGCATTTT. As protein: CASRRDSGGDNQPQHF.

The chain combines TRBV19 with TRBJ1-5, with D possibly TRBD1 on 6 matching bases. Trimming pared 3 bases from V and 0 bases from J, leaving 12 bases between. The germline gives CDR1 LNHDA, CDR2 SQIVND (reference sequence). The CDR3 is 16 amino acids. The CDR3 DNA sequence: TGTGCCAGTAGTATCCGTGAGGGGGATAGCAATCAGCCCCAGCATTTT. Translation gives CASSIREGDSNQPQHF.

The chain has TRBV9 and TRBJ2-6, with D hard to call. Germline V gene data show CDR1 as SGDLS and CDR2 as YYNGEE. The germline V and J ends were trimmed by 0 bases and 2 bases, with 3 bases remaining between them. The CDR3 has 14 amino acids. CDR3 residues: CASSVGTGANVLTF. The CDR3 DNA is TGTGCCAGCAGCGTAGGTACTGGGGCCAACGTCCTGACTTTC.

This chain joins TRBV5-1 and TRBJ1-3; 8 positions agree with TRBD1. V was pared by 4 bases and J by 2 bases, with 8 bases of the junction left unmatched. The CDR3 covers 16 residues. Germline CDR1 SGHRS, CDR2 YFSETQ. CDR3 region: CASSPNQGATGNTIYF. CDR3 DNA: TGCGCCAGCAGCCCTAATCAGGGGGCGACTGGAAACACCATATATTTT.

V usage is TRBV5-5 and J usage is TRBJ1-4; 7 nucleotides match TRBD1. Germline V gene data show CDR1 as SGHKS and CDR2 as YYEKEE (reference sequence). With 0 bases clipped from V and 0 bases from J, the junction kept 2 bases outside the gene matches. CDR3 length equals 16 residues. CDR3: CASSLGTGTTNEKLFF. CDR3 nucleotide sequence: TGTGCCAGCAGCTTGGGGACAGGCACAACTAATGAAAAACTGTTTTTT.

The chain employs TRBV28 and TRBJ2-7; D is uncertain. The V gene lost 8 bases and the J gene lost 7 bases, with 18 bases spanning the gap. CDR1 is MDHEN and CDR2 is SYDVKM in the germline V gene. The CDR3 has 13 amino acids. CDR3 nucleotides: TGTGCCAGCCGACTGCCGGGTCCCTCTGAGCAGTACTTC. This gives the protein CASRLPGPSEQYF.

CDR3 nucleotides: TGTGCCAGCAGCTCGTTAACCTACGAGCAGTACTTC. Amino acid sequence: CASSSLTYEQYF. This sequence joins TRBV7-9 and TRBJ2-7; D is undetermined. Trimming removed 4 bases at V and 2 bases at J, with 6 bases between. Germline CDR1 reads SEHNR; CDR2 reads FQNEAQ (reference sequence). This CDR3 spans 12 amino acids.

The chain recombines TRBV18 with TRBJ1-1; TRBD1 agrees at 7 bases. The CDR3 extends over 14 amino acids. J was trimmed by 3 bases and V by 4 bases; bases with no gene match: 5. Germline CDR1 is KGHSH and CDR2 is LQKENI. DNA for the CDR3: TGTGCCAGCTCACTACAGGGGCGCCACACTGAAGCTTTCTTT. Translation: CASSLQGRHTEAFF.

This clone was observed a handful of times. The V gene is TRBV11-3, the J gene TRBJ2-1; tentative D call: TRBD1 (5 bases). The CDR3 is 14 amino acids. Between the trimmed V and J ends, which lost 6 bases and 8 bases, there was a span of 17 bases. Looked up from germline, CDR1 is SGHNT and CDR2 is YENEEA. Here the CDR3 reads CASSTSAGHYEQFF. The CDR3 nucleotides are TGTGCCAGCAGTACGTCCGCAGGGCATTATGAGCAGTTCTTC.

The chain couples TRBV27 to TRBJ2-2; 13 nucleotides align to TRBD2. The CDR3 is 17 residues long. Germline CDR1 and CDR2: MNHEY and SMNVEV (reference sequence). The V segment lost 3 bases and the J segment 1 base; nucleotides outside the gene matches: 2. CDR3 in DNA: TGTGCCAGCAGTTTCACTAGCGGGAGGGGGAACACCGGGGAGCTGTTTTTT. Protein sequence: CASSFTSGRGNTGELFF.

The chain couples TRBV6-5 to TRBJ1-1; 7 bases match TRBD1. The CDR3 loop spans 15 amino acids. Germline V CDR1 and CDR2: MNHEY, SVGAGI. The V gene end was trimmed by 5 bases and the J gene end by 7 bases; junction bases not matched to a gene: 13. The CDR3 spells CASSPRRQGQSEAFF. CDR3 DNA sequence: TGTGCCAGCAGTCCCCGCCGACAGGGTCAGAGTGAAGCTTTCTTT.

This chain uses TRBV9 with TRBJ1-1; TRBD1 is a possible D gene (6 bases). Germline-derived CDR1 and CDR2 are SGDLS and YYNGEE. Trimming removed 3 bases from V and 4 bases from J, with 10 bases in between. The CDR3 is made up of 13 amino acids. Here the CDR3 reads CASSATGFTEAFF. DNA of the CDR3: TGTGCCAGCAGCGCAACAGGGTTCACTGAAGCTTTCTTT.

This clone appeared a single time. J is TRBJ2-7 and V is TRBV5-1; the match to TRBD2 covers 14 bases. The germline gives CDR1 SGHRS, CDR2 YFSETQ. V shed 3 bases and J 1 base; nucleotides not matched to a gene: 6. This CDR3 contains 17 residues. The CDR3: CASSSGLAGARSYEQYF. The CDR3 DNA sequence: TGCGCCAGCAGCTCGGGACTAGCGGGAGCGAGGTCCTACGAGCAGTACTTC.

V is TRBV28 and J is TRBJ1-5; 7 bases line up with TRBD1. V shed 5 bases and J 0 bases; nucleotides not matched to a gene: 10. The germline V gene has CDR1 MDHEN and CDR2 SYDVKM. The CDR3 loop spans 17 amino acids. The CDR3 is CASSTPDRDYSNQPQHF. CDR3 coding DNA: TGTGCCAGCAGTACCCCCGACAGGGATTATAGCAATCAGCCCCAGCATTTT. The whole variable domain, remainder taken from reference TRBV28 and TRBJ1-5, is DVKVTQSSRYLVKRTGEKVFLECVQDMDHENMFWYRQDPGLGLRLIYFSYDVKMKEKGDIPEGYSVSREKKERFSLILESASTNQTSMYLCASSTPDRDYSNQPQHFGDGTRLSIL.

V gene TRBV27 combines with J gene TRBJ1-6; D gene ambiguous. Trimming shortened V by 5 bases and J by 0 bases, and 8 bases separated the two germline ends. The CDR3 runs 15 residues. The V gene's germline CDR1 is MNHEY and CDR2 SMNVEV (reference sequence). CDR3 protein: CASSPTSSYNSPLHF. The DNA of the CDR3 is TGTGCCAGCAGTCCAACGAGCTCCTATAATTCACCCCTCCACTTT.

This sequence joins TRBV5-1 and TRBJ2-7; 8 bases match TRBD1. Germline V gives CDR1 SGHRS, CDR2 YFSETQ. Trimming cost V 3 bases and J 4 bases; bases outside gene matches: 6. This CDR3 has 14 residues. DNA for the CDR3: TGCGCCAGCAGCTCCTCCGGGACAGGTTACGAGCAGTACTTC. Protein product: CASSSSGTGYEQYF.

The genes are TRBV3-1 (or the pseudogene TRBV3-2) and TRBJ1-1, with a tentative D call TRBD1 (6 bases). Trimming took 3 bases from V and 0 from J, leaving 11 bases between them. Germline lookup yields CDR1 LGHDT and CDR2 YNNKEL (reference sequence). The CDR3 has 15 residues. For the CDR3, the DNA is TGTGCCAGCAGCCAGGGGGGGCGGATGAACACTGAAGCTTTCTTT. It yields the protein CASSQGGRMNTEAFF.